This is a list of T cell receptor beta chains from one sample in a study of cytomegalovirus exposure and HLA in healthy donors. Sequencing was performed with immunoSEQ multiplex PCR; in TCRdb, only in-frame clones are kept and a portion is missing. The sample gives under 110,000 clones, about three quarters of which show up once; about 0.8% is in the top ten. The material sequenced was PBMCs. Receptors were obtained from a boy aged 5-17 years in good health and CMV-seronegative. Both conserved end residues are part of each CDR3. A D gene is named only where the DNA matches it firmly. Rows give clone size only sometimes, using once, few, many, or a class for an expanded clone.

DNA: TGTGCCAGCAGGCGCGGGGCCGGCACTGAAGCTTTCTTT
CDR3: CASRRGAGTEAFF
V: TRBV6-5
size: NA
D: NA
J: TRBJ1-1

DNA: TGCGCCAGCAGCCAAGAAGGGGAGGAATGGAATGGCTACACCTTC
CDR3: CASSQEGEEWNGYTF
V: TRBV4-3
size: few
D: NA
J: TRBJ1-2

DNA: TGTGCCAGCAGCCCCCGACAGGGTGCGGACACTGAAGCTTTCTTT
CDR3: CASSPRQGADTEAFF
V: TRBV11-2
size: NA
D: TRBD1
J: TRBJ1-1

DNA: TGTGCCAGCAGCCAAGGGCCTGCAACTAATGAAAAACTGTTTTTT
CDR3: CASSQGPATNEKLFF
V: TRBV4-2
size: NA
D: NA
J: TRBJ1-4

DNA: TGCAGCGTTGCTCAGCAAGAGACCCAGTACTTC
CDR3: CSVAQQETQYF
V: TRBV29-1
size: NA
D: NA
J: TRBJ2-5

DNA: TGTGCCAGCACGGCGGGACTAGCGGACTACAATGAGCAGTTCTTC
CDR3: CASTAGLADYNEQFF
V: TRBV6-1
size: NA
D: TRBD2
J: TRBJ2-1

DNA: TGTGCCATCACCTCGCGGGCTGGTTACGAGCAGTACTTC
CDR3: CAITSRAGYEQYF
V: TRBV10-3
size: NA
D: NA
J: TRBJ2-7

DNA: TGCGCCAGCAGCGGACTAGCGGGGGGGATTCGGAATGAGCAGTTCTTC
CDR3: CASSGLAGGIRNEQFF
V: TRBV5-1
size: NA
D: TRBD2
J: TRBJ2-1

DNA: TGTGCCAGCAGTCCTATTAGCGGGGTCGGGGAGCTGTTTTTT
CDR3: CASSPISGVGELFF
V: TRBV2
size: once
D: TRBD2
J: TRBJ2-2

DNA: TGTGCCAGCTCTCGTCGGGGTACGTTTGGCGCTTTCTTT
CDR3: CASSRRGTFGAFF
V: TRBV28
size: NA
D: NA
J: TRBJ1-1

DNA: TGTGCCAGCAGTCCGACTAGCGGACACTACAATGAGCAGTTCTTC
CDR3: CASSPTSGHYNEQFF
V: TRBV6-6
size: NA
D: TRBD2
J: TRBJ2-1

DNA: TGCGCCAGCAGCCTGAGGGCGACTAGCGGAGGACCCCCTAACGAGCAGTACTTC
CDR3: CASSLRATSGGPPNEQYF
V: TRBV4-1
size: NA
D: TRBD2
J: TRBJ2-7

DNA: TGTGCCAGCAGCTTATATCCGGGTAGACAAGAGACCCAGTACTTC
CDR3: CASSLYPGRQETQYF
V: TRBV7-7
size: once
D: NA
J: TRBJ2-5

DNA: TGTGCCAGTAGTTCCGCCGGGGGGGCCTTCGGGGAGCTGTTTTTT
CDR3: CASSSAGGAFGELFF
V: TRBV19
size: NA
D: TRBD2
J: TRBJ2-2

DNA: TGTGCCAGCAGCTTAGACAGGGACACTGAAGCTTTCTTT
CDR3: CASSLDRDTEAFF
V: TRBV7-6
size: NA
D: NA
J: TRBJ1-1

DNA: TGTGCCAGCAGCCGGCAGCGGGGGGGGACGGGGGAGCTGTTTTTT
CDR3: CASSRQRGGTGELFF
V: TRBV4-2
size: NA
D: TRBD2
J: TRBJ2-2

DNA: TGTGCCTGGAGCGCCGGACAGGGATCGGAAAAACTGTTTTTT
CDR3: CAWSAGQGSEKLFF
V: TRBV30
size: few
D: TRBD1
J: TRBJ1-4

DNA: TGTGCCAGTGCGACAGGGGTGCCGGTCGGGTATGGCTACACCTTC
CDR3: CASATGVPVGYGYTF
V: TRBV6-5
size: NA
D: TRBD1
J: TRBJ1-2

DNA: TGTGCCAGCAGTTTAGTAGCACCCAGCACAGATACGCAGTATTTT
CDR3: CASSLVAPSTDTQYF
V: TRBV28
size: few
D: NA
J: TRBJ2-3

DNA: TGTGCCAGCAGCTTTGGCAGGGAAAATGAAAAACTGTTTTTT
CDR3: CASSFGRENEKLFF
V: TRBV13
size: NA
D: NA
J: TRBJ1-4

DNA: TGTGCCATCAGCGGGGGCACTGAAGCTTTCTTT
CDR3: CAISGGTEAFF
V: TRBV10-3
size: NA
D: NA
J: TRBJ1-1

DNA: TGTGCCAGCAGCTTCTCCTCGGACGGGACCTACGAGCAGTACTTC
CDR3: CASSFSSDGTYEQYF
V: TRBV7-6
size: few
D: NA
J: TRBJ2-7

DNA: TGTGCCAGCAGTTACCCGGGCAGGGAGGGGCCCCAGCATTTT
CDR3: CASSYPGREGPQHF
V: TRBV6-5
size: few
D: NA
J: TRBJ1-5

DNA: TGTGCCAGCAGGTCCCGGGGAGCGAACACCGGGGAGCTGTTTTTT
CDR3: CASRSRGANTGELFF
V: TRBV5-8
size: once
D: NA
J: TRBJ2-2

DNA: TGTGCCAGCAGCGGGGGCAGCTACTACACCTTC
CDR3: CASSGGSYYTF
V: TRBV9
size: NA
D: NA
J: TRBJ1-2

DNA: TGTGCCAGTAGTGGATTCAGGGGCCCCCTTGGACCCCAGCATTTT
CDR3: CASSGFRGPLGPQHF
V: TRBV19
size: NA
D: NA
J: TRBJ1-5

DNA: TGTGCCAGCAGCTTGGACAGGGGGAATCAGCCCCAGCATTTT
CDR3: CASSLDRGNQPQHF
V: TRBV5-8
size: NA
D: TRBD1
J: TRBJ1-5